These 3 T cell receptor beta chains originate from one sample sequenced in a study of metastatic and nonmetastatic thyroid tumors. Nobody among the patients had been given any treatment before thyroid surgery. TCRdb re-called clones via MiXCR from the PCR reads. The sample contains around 65,000 clones, around 14% of which appear only once. Material for sequencing was blood. These TCRs come from a male donor with papillary thyroid cancer or a benign thyroid nodule (not recorded which). Some clones in this sample may be carry-over from other donors' samples.

This clone was seen ten or more times. Being one base from a much bigger clone, this may be a read error. This rearrangement joins TRBV6-1 to TRBJ2-1; D gene unclear. This CDR3 region has 10 residues. V lost 4 bases and J lost 6, with 1 base in between. Germline V gene sequence: CDR1 MNHNS, CDR2 SASEGT. CDR3 region: CASSVNEQFF. DNA for the CDR3: TGTGCCAGCAGTGTCAATGAGCAGTTCTTC.

As concerns this clone: A much larger clone lies one base from this, so it may be a read error. V usage is TRBV6-2 or TRBV6-3 and J usage is TRBJ2-3; 7 nucleotides line up with TRBD2. Germline V gene sequence: CDR1 MNHEY, CDR2 SVGEGT. CDR3 length equals 19 residues. The V gene end was trimmed by 0 bases and the J gene end by 0 bases; junction bases not matched to a gene: 12. The CDR3 region is CASSYSHGREPHSTDTQYF. In DNA form, the CDR3 reads TGTGCCAGCAGTTACTCGCATGGGCGGGAGCCCCATAGCACAGATACGCAGTATTTT.

This clone was detected many times. The chain is built from TRBV6-2 or TRBV6-3 and TRBJ2-5; D is ambiguous. The CDR3 length is 11 residues. Trimming removed 2 bases from V and 5 bases from J, with 3 bases in between. CDR1 MNHEY and CDR2 SVGEGT come from the germline V gene. DNA for the CDR3: TGTGCCAGCAGTTACGGGGAGACCCAGTACTTC. As protein: CASSYGETQYF.